The 2 T cell receptor beta chains below all came from one sample that was sequenced in a study of cytomegalovirus exposure and HLA in healthy donors. Clones were sequenced by immunoSEQ multiplex PCR, and TCRdb holds only the in-frame ones, with some missing. The top ten hold approximately 0.9% of the sample, which has about 280,000 clones, 85% to 90% seen once. The sample comprised PBMCs. Receptors originate from a woman aged 18-29 years in good health and CMV-seronegative.

The rearrangement uses TRBV28 and TRBJ2-7, with TRBD2 matching 10 bases. The CDR3 has 16 residues. Germline CDR1 reads MDHEN; CDR2 reads SYDVKM. J was trimmed by 6 bases and V by 2 bases; bases with no gene match: 10. The CDR3 protein is CASSLNLGLAGVEQYF. CDR3 in DNA: TGTGCCAGCAGTTTAAATTTAGGCCTAGCGGGAGTCGAGCAGTACTTC.

V usage is TRBV6-5 and J usage is TRBJ2-7, with 10 bases matching TRBD1. V was pared by 6 bases and J by 6 bases, with 11 bases of the junction left unmatched. The CDR3 length is 15 residues. Germline-derived CDR1 and CDR2 are MNHEY and SVGAGI. CDR3 sequence: CASSAGTGELVEQYF. DNA for the CDR3: TGTGCCAGCAGCGCCGGGACAGGGGAATTGGTCGAGCAGTACTTC.